This T cell receptor beta chain was documented in a study of OX40 agonist ivuxolimab in advanced cancers. At the level of the study: Head and neck, renal cell, melanoma or hepatocellular carcinoma were the cancers that dose-escalation patients had.

The CDR3 is 15 residues long. Germline loops: CDR1 SGHRS, CDR2 YFSETQ. Data came from immunoSEQ multiplex PCR; TCRdb stores just in-frame clones and leaves some out. In the table there are around 56,000 clones, approximately 80% of which are singletons. Remarks on this clone: Germline and junction disagree at one end, which may indicate a read error.

The chain links TRBV5-1 to TRBJ1-5; D not resolved. Sequenced here: CD4+ or CD8+ T cells sorted from blood, sampled in a trial of the OX40 agonist ivuxolimab. The clonotype was recovered from an adult with an advanced solid tumor such as melanoma, head and neck, liver or kidney cancer. The CDR3 reads CASSFSGPGYQPQHF. The CDR3 nucleotides read TGTGCCAGCAGCTTTTCTGGCCCAGGTTATCAGCCCCAGCATTTT. Together with reference TRBV5-1 and TRBJ1-5, the CDR3 gives the full variable domain: KAGVTQTPRYLIKTRGQQVTLSCSPISGHRSVSWYQQTPGQGLQFLFEYFSETQRNKGNFPGRFSGRQFSNSRSEMNVSTLELGDSALYLCASSFSGPGYQPQHFGDGTRLSIL.